One TCR beta chain is described in this entry. Noted time point: pre-sensitization, week 0. Treatment in this sample: therapeutic diphenylcyclopropenone sensitization with weekly scalp DPC. TCRdb recomputed calls from the RACE reads with MiXCR, one row per CDR3 protein. Here the sample spans some 70,000 distinct CDR3 sequences, 9.5% to 12% being singletons. The ends lost 5 bases at V and 2 bases at J; junction bases unmatched: 8. This CDR3 is 16 amino acids long. The germline V gene has CDR1 SGDLS and CDR2 YYNGEE. This sample is part of a study of human T cells and chemical hapten exposure. This clonotype was sampled from a woman aged 50 to 65 with alopecia areata. Some clones in this sample may be carry-over from other donors' samples. Sequencing was performed on whole blood, taken in connection with sensitization to the hapten diphenylcyclopropenone (DPC). This chain links TRBV9 with TRBJ2-3; 10 bases line up with TRBD2. CDR3 nucleotide sequence: TGTGCCAGCAGTGCTGGACTAGCGGACCCCACAGATACGCAGTATTTT. Residues: CASSAGLADPTDTQYF.